The subject of this entry is one TCR beta chain. Its specificity is not known. This entry comes from a study of vaccination and CD4 T cells after COVID-19. CDR1 is SGHVS, CDR2 FNYEAQ, per germline. V lost 5 bases to trimming and J lost 4 bases, with 11 bases between them. This CDR3 comprises 14 residues. The treatment here: approximately 9-day PBMC culture with coronavirus spike peptide pools or control peptides (ViraFEST assay). CD4+ T cells that had been cultured provided DNA sequenced with the Oncomine TCR Beta short-read assay. TCRdb re-called the PCR reads with MiXCR, one entry per CDR3 protein. The sample holds roughly 20,000 distinct CDR3 sequences; around half are singletons and the top ten take 6.5% to 8.5%.

The chain combines TRBV7-6 with TRBJ2-2; D is perhaps TRBD1 (6 bases). This sequence was found in a human donor who had recovered from COVID-19. The sequenced sample consisted of CD4+ T cells from blood, cultured in vitro. CDR3 nucleotide sequence: TGTGCCAGCAGCCTGGGACACCTCACCGGGGAGCTGTTTTTT. Translation gives CASSLGHLTGELFF.